What follows are 13 T cell receptor beta chains derived from one specimen sequenced in a study of T cell repertoires in aging, cancer and after chemotherapy (dated by TCRdb to between 2018 and 2021). This sample was sequenced with an Illumina MiSeq. Rearranged TRB sequences spanning V, D and J segments were amplified by multiplex touch-down PCR using a mixed TRB-A/B primer pool. The public sequencing data were trimmed at Q25 with fastp and processed into clonotypes with MiXCR by TCRdb, which kept only in-frame beta chains. Entries that share a CDR3 protein sequence are merged under the most common genes and DNA. The sample table lists around 530 distinct CDR3 sequences, 27% of them with a count of one. Just over 45% of the sample lies in the top ten. Instead of sorted cells or RNA, genomic DNA extracted from peripheral blood served as the source for amplifying TCR beta rearrangements. Source material: blood. These receptors were obtained from a human donor with a solid tumor.

This clonotype is categorized as large (0.1 to 1%). J is TRBJ1-1 and V is TRBV6-5, with D unresolved. The CDR3 sequence is 13 residues long. Deletions cut 2 bases from V and 2 bases from J, with 6 bases between. Germline CDR1 reads MNHEY; CDR2 reads SVGAGI. Here the CDR3 DNA reads TGTGCCAGCAGTTACGCACCTAACACTGAAGCTTTCTTT. Protein product: CASSYAPNTEAFF.

V is TRBV18 and J is TRBJ1-5; the match to TRBD1 covers 8 bases. Germline lookup yields CDR1 KGHSH and CDR2 LQKENI. V was clipped by 5 bases and J by 6 bases; unmatched bases: 3. This CDR3 is built from 13 residues. The CDR3 DNA reads TGTGCCAGCTCAGAACAGGGGGGTCAGCCCCAGCATTTT. This sequence encodes CASSEQGGQPQHF.

The chain carries TRBV12-3 or TRBV12-4 and TRBJ2-2; 9 bases line up with TRBD2. V was pared by 0 bases and J by 6 bases, with 5 bases of the junction left unmatched. This CDR3 comprises 16 residues. The CDR3 here is CASSLASGGPAGELFF. CDR3 nucleotides: TGTGCCAGCAGTTTAGCTAGCGGGGGACCCGCCGGGGAGCTGTTTTTT.

The chain uses TRBV12-3 or TRBV12-4 and TRBJ2-1; D might be TRBD1 (6 bases). Trimming took 6 bases from V and 10 from J, leaving 10 bases between them. This CDR3 is built from 11 residues. The CDR3 reads CASSPDSEQFF. The CDR3 bases are TGTGCCAGCAGCCCGGACAGCGAGCAGTTCTTC.

The rearrangement uses TRBV7-9 and TRBJ2-1; 11 bases line up with TRBD1. V lost 3 bases, J lost 5 bases, and 0 bases stayed unmatched. This CDR3 region has 14 residues. Germline loops: CDR1 SEHNR, CDR2 FQNEAQ (reference sequence). CDR3 amino acids: CASSLGQGDNEQFF. The CDR3 region has the DNA TGTGCCAGCAGCTTGGGACAGGGGGACAATGAGCAGTTCTTC.

The V gene is TRBV24-1, the J gene TRBJ2-3, with D possibly matching TRBD1 (6 bases). The V and J ends lost 6 bases and 1 base respectively, with 7 bases between them. In germline, CDR1 is KGHDR, CDR2 SFDVKD. The CDR3 runs to 13 residues. CDR3 nucleotides: TGTGCCACCAGTAGACAGGGCACAGATACGCAGTATTTT. It translates to CATSRQGTDTQYF.

The chain links TRBV4-2 to TRBJ2-7; D could derive from TRBD1 or TRBD2 (5 bases each). The V end lost 0 bases, the J end lost 5 bases, and 8 bases lay between the germline ends. This CDR3 spans 13 amino acids. Looked up from germline, CDR1 is LGHNA and CDR2 is YNFKEQ. The CDR3 is CASSQDLGDEQYF. CDR3 nucleotides: TGTGCCAGCAGCCAAGATCTGGGGGACGAGCAGTACTTC.

Note on this clonotype: One end of the junction does not line up with germline, which may come from a read error. The chain combines TRBV20-1 with TRBJ2-4; 11 bases are a match to TRBD2. CDR3 length equals 15 residues. Germline V gives CDR1 DFQATT, CDR2 SNEGSKA (reference sequence). The CDR3 bases are TGCAGTGCTAGGGGGACTAGCGGAGCCAAAAACATTCAATACTTC. This gives the protein CSARGTSGAKNIQYF.

This clonotype was picked up a small number of times. V usage is TRBV24-1 and J usage is TRBJ2-1, with 10 bases aligning to TRBD1. After removal of 4 bases from V and 5 bases from J, the junction contained 7 bases not matched to a gene. CDR1 KGHDR and CDR2 SFDVKD come from the germline V gene. CDR3 size: 16 residues. The CDR3 is CATSDPDRGQHNEQFF. Here the CDR3 DNA reads TGTGCCACCAGTGACCCAGACAGGGGGCAACACAATGAGCAGTTCTTC.

A few counts support this clonotype. V usage is TRBV10-1 and J usage is TRBJ2-3; tentatively, D is TRBD2 (6 bases). The germline V and J ends were trimmed by 4 bases and 1 base, with 12 bases remaining between them. Germline V CDR1 and CDR2: WNHNN, SYGVQD (reference sequence). CDR3 length equals 15 residues. The CDR3 DNA reads as TGCGCCAGCAGTGCGGACGAGCGGGGCACAGATACGCAGTATTTT. Translating gives CASSADERGTDTQYF.

This clonotype was detected a few times. The genes are TRBV7-9 and TRBJ2-1; TRBD1 agrees at 7 bases. The CDR3 has 14 residues. The J segment lost 9 bases and the V segment lost 6 bases, leaving 11 bases of the junction unmatched. Germline V lookup: CDR1 SEHNR, CDR2 FQNEAQ (reference sequence). The CDR3 nucleotides read TGTGCCAGCAGTCTGGGACAGATAGAAGGTGAGCAGTTCTTC. The encoded protein is CASSLGQIEGEQFF. Using reference TRBV7-9 and TRBJ2-1 for the parts outside the CDR3, the full variable domain is DTGVSQNPRHKITKRGQNVTFRCDPISEHNRLYWYRQTLGQGPEFLTYFQNEAQLEKSRLLSDRFSAERPKGSFSTLEIQRTEQGDSAMYLCASSLGQIEGEQFFGPGTRLTVL.

By share of the sample, this clonotype is large. This chain uses TRBV6-5 with TRBJ1-2; D is perhaps TRBD1 (6 bases). Germline loops: CDR1 MNHEY, CDR2 SVGAGI. This CDR3 has 12 amino acids. Trimming stripped 6 bases from V and 7 bases from J, with 12 bases between. CDR3 sequence (DNA): TGTGCCAGCAGACAGGGCGATGGTGGCTACACCTTC. Its translation: CASRQGDGGYTF.

The chain uses TRBV28 and TRBJ2-1; D is possibly TRBD2 (5 bases). Germline CDR1 is MDHEN and CDR2 is SYDVKM. The CDR3 runs to 14 residues. Trimming shortened V by 5 bases and J by 0 bases, and 8 bases separated the two germline ends. This CDR3 reads CASSRLSSYNEQFF. In nucleotides, the CDR3 is TGTGCCAGCAGTCGACTAAGCTCCTACAATGAGCAGTTCTTC.